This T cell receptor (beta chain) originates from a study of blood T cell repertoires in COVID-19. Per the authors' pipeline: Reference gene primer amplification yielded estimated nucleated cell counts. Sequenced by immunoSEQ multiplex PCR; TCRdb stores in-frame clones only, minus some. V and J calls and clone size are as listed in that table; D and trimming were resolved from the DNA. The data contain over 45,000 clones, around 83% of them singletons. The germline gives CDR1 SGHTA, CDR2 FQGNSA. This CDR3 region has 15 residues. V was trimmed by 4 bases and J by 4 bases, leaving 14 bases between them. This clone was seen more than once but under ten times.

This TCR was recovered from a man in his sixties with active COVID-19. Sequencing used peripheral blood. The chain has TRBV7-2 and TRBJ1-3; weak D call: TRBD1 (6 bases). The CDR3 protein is CASSYGTGKGNTIYF. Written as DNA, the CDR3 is TGTGCCAGCAGCTATGGAACAGGGAAAGGAAACACCATATATTTT.